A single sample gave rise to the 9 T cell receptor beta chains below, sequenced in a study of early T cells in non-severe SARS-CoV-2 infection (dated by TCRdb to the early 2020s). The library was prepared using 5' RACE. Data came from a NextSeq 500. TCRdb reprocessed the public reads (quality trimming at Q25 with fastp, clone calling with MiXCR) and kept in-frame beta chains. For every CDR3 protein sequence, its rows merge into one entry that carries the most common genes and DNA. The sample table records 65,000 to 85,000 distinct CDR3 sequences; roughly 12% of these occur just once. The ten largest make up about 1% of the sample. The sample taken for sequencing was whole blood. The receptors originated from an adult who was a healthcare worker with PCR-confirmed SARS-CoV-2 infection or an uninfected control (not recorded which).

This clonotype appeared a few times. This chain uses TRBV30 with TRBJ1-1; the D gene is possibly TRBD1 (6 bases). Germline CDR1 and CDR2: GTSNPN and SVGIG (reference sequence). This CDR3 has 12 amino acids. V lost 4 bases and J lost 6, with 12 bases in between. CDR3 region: CAWTGERPEAFF. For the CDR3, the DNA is TGTGCCTGGACAGGGGAACGACCTGAAGCTTTCTTT.

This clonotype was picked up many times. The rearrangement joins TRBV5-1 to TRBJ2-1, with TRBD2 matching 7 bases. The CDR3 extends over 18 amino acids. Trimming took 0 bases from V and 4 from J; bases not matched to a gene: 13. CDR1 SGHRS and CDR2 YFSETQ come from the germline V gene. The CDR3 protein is CASSLDPPASGFYNEQFF. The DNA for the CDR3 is TGCGCCAGCAGCTTGGACCCCCCGGCTAGCGGTTTTTACAATGAGCAGTTCTTC.

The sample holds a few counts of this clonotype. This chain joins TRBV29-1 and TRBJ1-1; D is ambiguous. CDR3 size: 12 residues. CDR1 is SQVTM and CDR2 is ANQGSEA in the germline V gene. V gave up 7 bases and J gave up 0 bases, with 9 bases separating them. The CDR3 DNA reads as TGCAGCGCCGGTGGTATGAACACTGAAGCTTTCTTT. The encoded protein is CSAGGMNTEAFF.

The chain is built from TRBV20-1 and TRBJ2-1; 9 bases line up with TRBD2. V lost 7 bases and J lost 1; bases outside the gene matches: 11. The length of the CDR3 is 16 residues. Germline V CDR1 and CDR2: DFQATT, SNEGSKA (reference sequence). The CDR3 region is CSGNIAGAGSYNEQFF. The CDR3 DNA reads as TGCAGTGGGAATATAGCGGGAGCGGGGTCCTACAATGAGCAGTTCTTC.

CDR3 amino acids: CASSPWTGSNYGYTF. The CDR3 DNA sequence: TGTGCCAGCAGCCCATGGACAGGGTCTAACTATGGCTACACCTTC. V usage is TRBV7-9 and J usage is TRBJ1-2; 8 bases fit TRBD1. Germline values: CDR1 SEHNR, CDR2 FQNEAQ (reference sequence). Trimming at V came to 5 bases and at J to 0 bases, leaving 5 bases not matched to a gene. This CDR3 has 15 amino acids.

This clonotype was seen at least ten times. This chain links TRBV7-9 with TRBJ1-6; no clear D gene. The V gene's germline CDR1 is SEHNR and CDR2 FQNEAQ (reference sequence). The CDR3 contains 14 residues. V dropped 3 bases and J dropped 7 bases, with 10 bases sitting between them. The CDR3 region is CASSLDVGNSPLHF. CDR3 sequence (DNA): TGTGCCAGCAGCTTGGACGTTGGAAATTCACCCCTCCACTTT.

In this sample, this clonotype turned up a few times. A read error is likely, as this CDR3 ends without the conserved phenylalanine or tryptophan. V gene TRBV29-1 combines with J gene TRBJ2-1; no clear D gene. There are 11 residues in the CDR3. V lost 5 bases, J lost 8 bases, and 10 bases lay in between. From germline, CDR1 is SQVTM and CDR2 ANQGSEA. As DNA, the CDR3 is TGCAGCGTTTTATGGCGAGATGAGCAGTTCCTC. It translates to CSVLWRDEQFL.

The CDR3 DNA follows: TGTGCCAGCAGCTACCCCTACAATGAGCAGTTCTTC. Translated: CASSYPYNEQFF. V gene TRBV7-2 combines with J gene TRBJ2-1; D ambiguous. Between the trimmed V and J ends, which lost 4 bases and 2 bases, there was a span of 3 bases. The CDR3 length is 12 residues. Germline V gene sequence: CDR1 SGHTA, CDR2 FQGNSA.

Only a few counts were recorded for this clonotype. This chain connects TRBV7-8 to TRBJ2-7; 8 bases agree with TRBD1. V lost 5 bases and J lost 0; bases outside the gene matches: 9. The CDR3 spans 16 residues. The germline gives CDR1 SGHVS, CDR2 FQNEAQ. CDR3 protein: CASSLQLGQVSYEQYF. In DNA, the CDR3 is TGTGCCAGCAGCCTCCAATTGGGACAGGTCTCCTACGAGCAGTACTTC.